This is a list of T cell receptor beta chains from one sample in a study of T cell responses to AZD1222 COVID-19 vaccine. The data were produced by immunoSEQ multiplex PCR, yet TCRdb's version contains in-frame clones alone and is incomplete. The repertoire has over 50,000 clones, approximately 85% of them found once; the top ten carry approximately 25%. The sequences come from peripheral blood, collected 28 days after the second AZD1222 dose. The source of these receptors is an adult who received the AZD1222 COVID-19 vaccine. CDR3s include the opening cysteine and the closing phenylalanine or tryptophan. D genes are given only for firm matches. Part of the rows lack a size; the others show once, few, many or a class for expanded clones.

J gene: TRBJ2-3; clone size: .; CDR3 length: 15; V gene: TRBV7-2; D gene: TRBD2; CDR3 protein: CASSSSGRVTDTQYF; CDR3 DNA: TGTGCCAGCAGCTCCAGCGGGAGGGTCACAGATACGCAGTATTTT
J gene: TRBJ1-5; clone size: few; CDR3 length: 14; V gene: TRBV28; D gene: .; CDR3 protein: CASSSRRYNQPQHF; CDR3 DNA: TGTGCCAGCAGTTCCCGACGGTACAATCAGCCCCAGCATTTT
J gene: TRBJ2-2; clone size: .; CDR3 length: 15; V gene: TRBV6-5; D gene: .; CDR3 protein: CASSPRRVNTGELFF; CDR3 DNA: TGTGCCAGCAGCCCGCGGCGGGTGAACACCGGGGAGCTGTTTTTT
J gene: TRBJ2-7; clone size: .; CDR3 length: 16; V gene: TRBV3-1/TRBV3-2; D gene: TRBD1; CDR3 protein: CASSQDQGTGDGRQYF; CDR3 DNA: TGTGCCAGCAGCCAAGATCAGGGGACAGGGGACGGGAGGCAGTACTTC
J gene: TRBJ1-6; clone size: few; CDR3 length: 15; V gene: TRBV27; D gene: TRBD1; CDR3 protein: CASSLVGTGRSPLHF; CDR3 DNA: TGTGCCAGCAGTTTAGTAGGGACAGGGCGTTCACCCCTCCACTTT
J gene: TRBJ2-5; clone size: .; CDR3 length: 17; V gene: TRBV13; D gene: TRBD2; CDR3 protein: CASSLVALAGTQETQYF; CDR3 DNA: TGTGCCAGCAGCTTAGTGGCACTAGCGGGGACCCAAGAGACCCAGTACTTC
J gene: TRBJ2-7; clone size: .; CDR3 length: 15; V gene: TRBV11-2; D gene: .; CDR3 protein: CASSPRVGPPNEQYF; CDR3 DNA: TGTGCCAGCAGCCCCAGGGTAGGCCCCCCGAACGAGCAGTACTTC
J gene: TRBJ2-1; clone size: .; CDR3 length: 15; V gene: TRBV6-2/TRBV6-3; D gene: .; CDR3 protein: CASSFPGSFYNEQFF; CDR3 DNA: TGTGCCAGCAGTTTCCCAGGGAGTTTCTACAATGAGCAGTTCTTC
J gene: TRBJ2-7; clone size: .; CDR3 length: 13; V gene: TRBV28; D gene: .; CDR3 protein: CANRDSSTYEQYF; CDR3 DNA: TGTGCCAACCGGGACTCTTCGACCTACGAGCAGTACTTC
J gene: TRBJ2-7; clone size: .; CDR3 length: 13; V gene: TRBV29-1; D gene: .; CDR3 protein: CSVDKSDGYEQYF; CDR3 DNA: TGCAGCGTTGATAAATCAGACGGATACGAGCAGTACTTC
J gene: TRBJ1-1; clone size: .; CDR3 length: 13; V gene: TRBV19; D gene: TRBD1; CDR3 protein: CASIDRGGTEAFF; CDR3 DNA: TGTGCCAGTATAGACAGGGGGGGAACTGAAGCTTTCTTT
J gene: TRBJ2-6; clone size: .; CDR3 length: 14; V gene: TRBV30; D gene: .; CDR3 protein: CAWSLRVGANVLTF; CDR3 DNA: TGTGCCTGGAGTCTCAGGGTTGGGGCCAACGTCCTGACTTTC
J gene: TRBJ2-1; clone size: .; CDR3 length: 16; V gene: TRBV4-1; D gene: TRBD2; CDR3 protein: CASSTPGTSLSNEQFF; CDR3 DNA: TGCGCCAGCAGCACACCCGGGACTAGCCTTAGCAATGAGCAGTTCTTC
J gene: TRBJ2-1; clone size: .; CDR3 length: 14; V gene: TRBV7-6; D gene: TRBD2; CDR3 protein: CASSRTSGDDEQFF; CDR3 DNA: TGTGCCAGCAGCCGGACTAGCGGGGACGATGAGCAGTTCTTC
J gene: TRBJ1-1; clone size: .; CDR3 length: 13; V gene: TRBV4-3; D gene: .; CDR3 protein: CASSQDRGTEAFF; CDR3 DNA: TGCGCCAGCAGCCAAGATCGGGGAACTGAAGCTTTCTTT
J gene: TRBJ2-4; clone size: .; CDR3 length: 21; V gene: TRBV19; D gene: TRBD2; CDR3 protein: CASSISPPRTSGGGAKNIQYF; CDR3 DNA: TGTGCCAGTAGTATAAGCCCCCCGAGGACTAGCGGGGGGGGAGCCAAAAACATTCAGTACTTC
J gene: TRBJ1-4; clone size: .; CDR3 length: 15; V gene: TRBV5-1; D gene: .; CDR3 protein: CASSQKPGWGEKLFF; CDR3 DNA: TGCGCCAGCAGCCAAAAACCAGGGTGGGGTGAAAAACTGTTTTTT
J gene: TRBJ1-1; clone size: .; CDR3 length: 13; V gene: TRBV6-5; D gene: .; CDR3 protein: CASRIGSPPEAFF; CDR3 DNA: TGTGCCAGCAGAATCGGCAGCCCCCCTGAAGCTTTCTTT
J gene: TRBJ2-2; clone size: .; CDR3 length: 15; V gene: TRBV9; D gene: .; CDR3 protein: CASSPSPSNTGELFF; CDR3 DNA: TGTGCCAGCAGCCCTTCCCCTTCGAACACCGGGGAGCTGTTTTTT
J gene: TRBJ2-7; clone size: few; CDR3 length: 13; V gene: TRBV28; D gene: .; CDR3 protein: CASSLRFEAEQYF; CDR3 DNA: TGTGCCAGCAGTTTAAGATTTGAAGCCGAGCAGTACTTC
J gene: TRBJ1-1; clone size: .; CDR3 length: 16; V gene: TRBV9; D gene: TRBD1; CDR3 protein: CASSATQGVPNTEAFF; CDR3 DNA: TGTGCCAGCAGCGCGACACAGGGGGTTCCGAACACTGAAGCTTTCTTT
J gene: TRBJ1-5; clone size: .; CDR3 length: 16; V gene: TRBV28; D gene: .; CDR3 protein: CASSFSGSGSNQPQHF; CDR3 DNA: TGTGCCAGCAGTTTTTCGGGGTCGGGGTCAAATCAGCCCCAGCATTTT
J gene: TRBJ2-7; clone size: .; CDR3 length: 12; V gene: TRBV7-9; D gene: .; CDR3 protein: CASSSPPYEQYF; CDR3 DNA: TGTGCCAGCAGCTCCCCCCCCTACGAGCAGTACTTC
J gene: TRBJ2-2; clone size: .; CDR3 length: 17; V gene: TRBV12-2; D gene: .; CDR3 protein: CASRLPLEGSNTGELFF; CDR3 DNA: TGTGCAAGTCGCTTACCCCTAGAGGGGAGTAACACCGGGGAGCTGTTTTTT
J gene: TRBJ2-7; clone size: .; CDR3 length: 16; V gene: TRBV5-4; D gene: .; CDR3 protein: CASSLVGSGGGSEQYF; CDR3 DNA: TGTGCCAGCAGCTTGGTGGGGTCGGGTGGGGGGAGCGAGCAGTACTTC
J gene: TRBJ1-5; clone size: .; CDR3 length: 17; V gene: TRBV6-2/TRBV6-3; D gene: TRBD1; CDR3 protein: CASSYSTTGGGNQPQHF; CDR3 DNA: TGTGCCAGCAGTTACTCGACTACAGGGGGCGGCAATCAGCCCCAGCATTTT
J gene: TRBJ1-5; clone size: .; CDR3 length: 13; V gene: TRBV2; D gene: .; CDR3 protein: CASSQRGAQPQHF; CDR3 DNA: TGTGCCAGCAGTCAACGTGGGGCCCAGCCCCAGCATTTT
J gene: TRBJ2-3; clone size: few; CDR3 length: 14; V gene: TRBV5-1; D gene: TRBD2; CDR3 protein: CASSLESGSHTQYF; CDR3 DNA: TGCGCCAGCAGCTTGGAGAGCGGGAGTCATACGCAGTATTTT
J gene: TRBJ2-3; clone size: .; CDR3 length: 19; V gene: TRBV12-2; D gene: .; CDR3 protein: CASRLGASGRWSCADTQYF; CDR3 DNA: TGTGCAAGTCGCTTAGGTGCTAGCGGGAGATGGAGTTGCGCAGATACGCAGTATTTT
J gene: TRBJ2-2; clone size: few; CDR3 length: 15; V gene: TRBV5-1; D gene: .; CDR3 protein: CASSLGTANTGELFF; CDR3 DNA: TGCGCCAGCAGCTTGGGAACAGCGAACACCGGGGAGCTGTTTTTT